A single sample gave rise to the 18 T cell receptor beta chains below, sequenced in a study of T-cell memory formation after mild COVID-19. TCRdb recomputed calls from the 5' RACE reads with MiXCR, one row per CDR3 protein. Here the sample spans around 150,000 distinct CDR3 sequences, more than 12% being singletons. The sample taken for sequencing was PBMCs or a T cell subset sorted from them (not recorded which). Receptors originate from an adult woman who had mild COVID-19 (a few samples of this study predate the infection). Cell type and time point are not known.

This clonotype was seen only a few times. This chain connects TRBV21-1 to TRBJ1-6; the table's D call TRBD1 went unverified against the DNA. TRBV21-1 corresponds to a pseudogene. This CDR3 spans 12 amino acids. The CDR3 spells CASSHGTKSLHF. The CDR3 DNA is TGTGCCAGCAGCCACGGGACAAAGTCCCTCCACTTT.

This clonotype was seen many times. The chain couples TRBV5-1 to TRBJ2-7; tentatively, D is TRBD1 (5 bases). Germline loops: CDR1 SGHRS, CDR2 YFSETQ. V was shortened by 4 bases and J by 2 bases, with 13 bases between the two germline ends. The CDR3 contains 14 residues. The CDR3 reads CASSILTGTYEQYF. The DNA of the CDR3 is TGCGCCAGCAGCATACTAACAGGTACCTACGAGCAGTACTTC.

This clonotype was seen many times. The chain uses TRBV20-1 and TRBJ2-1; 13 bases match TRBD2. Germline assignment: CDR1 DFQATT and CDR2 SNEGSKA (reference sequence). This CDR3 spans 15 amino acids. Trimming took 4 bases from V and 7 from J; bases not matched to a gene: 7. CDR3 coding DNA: TGCAGTGCTACCACCACTAGCGGGAGGGGGAATGAGCAGTTCTTC. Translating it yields CSATTTSGRGNEQFF.

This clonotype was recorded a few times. CDR3 amino acids: CASSAGTSGIYEQYF. The CDR3 DNA reads as TGTGCCAGCAGCGCGGGGACTAGCGGAATCTACGAGCAGTACTTC. The V gene is TRBV2, the J gene TRBJ2-7; 11 nucleotides align to TRBD2. The CDR3 spans 15 residues. V lost 6 bases and J lost 3; bases outside the gene matches: 7. Looked up from germline, CDR1 is SNHLY and CDR2 is FYNNEI. Looking up the rest from reference TRBV2 and TRBJ2-7 gives the full variable domain: EPEVTQTPSHQVTQMGQEVILRCVPISNHLYFYWYRQILGQKVEFLVSFYNNEISEKSEIFDDQFSVERPDGSNFTLKIRSTKLEDSAMYFCASSAGTSGIYEQYFGPGTRLTVT.

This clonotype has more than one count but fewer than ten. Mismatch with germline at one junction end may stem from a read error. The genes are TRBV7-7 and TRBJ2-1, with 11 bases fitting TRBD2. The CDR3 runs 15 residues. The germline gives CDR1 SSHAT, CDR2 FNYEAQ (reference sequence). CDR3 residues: CASSPLAGVYNEQFF. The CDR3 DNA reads TGTGCTAGCAGCCCACTAGCGGGAGTATATAATGAGCAGTTCTTC.

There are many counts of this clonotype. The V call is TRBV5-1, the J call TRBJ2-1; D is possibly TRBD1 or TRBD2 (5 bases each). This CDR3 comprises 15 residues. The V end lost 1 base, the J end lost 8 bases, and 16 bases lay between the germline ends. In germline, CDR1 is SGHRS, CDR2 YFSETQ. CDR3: CASSLRDLRSDEQFF. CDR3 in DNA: TGCGCCAGCAGCTTGAGGGACCTTCGGAGCGATGAGCAGTTCTTC. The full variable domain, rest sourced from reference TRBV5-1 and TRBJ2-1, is KAGVTQTPRYLIKTRGQQVTLSCSPISGHRSVSWYQQTPGQGLQFLFEYFSETQRNKGNFPGRFSGRQFSNSRSEMNVSTLELGDSALYLCASSLRDLRSDEQFFGPGTRLTVL.

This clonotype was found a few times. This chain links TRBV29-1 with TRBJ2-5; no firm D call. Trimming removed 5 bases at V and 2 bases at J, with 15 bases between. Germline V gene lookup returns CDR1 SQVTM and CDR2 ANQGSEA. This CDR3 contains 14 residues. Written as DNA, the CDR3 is TGCAGCGTTCATTCCTCGGTTGGGCAAGAGACCCAGTACTTC. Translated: CSVHSSVGQETQYF. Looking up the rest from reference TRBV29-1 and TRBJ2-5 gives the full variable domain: SAVISQKPSRDICQRGTSLTIQCQVDSQVTMMFWYRQQPGQSLTLIATANQGSEATYESGFVIDKFPISRPNLTFSTLTVSNMSPEDSSIYLCSVHSSVGQETQYFGPGTRLLVL.

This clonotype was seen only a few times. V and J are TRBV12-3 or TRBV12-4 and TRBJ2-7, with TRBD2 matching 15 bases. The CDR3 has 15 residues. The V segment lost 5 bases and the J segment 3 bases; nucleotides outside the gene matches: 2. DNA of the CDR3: TGTGCCAGCAGTGGGGGACTAGCGGGAGGCTACGAGCAGTACTTC. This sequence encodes CASSGGLAGGYEQYF.

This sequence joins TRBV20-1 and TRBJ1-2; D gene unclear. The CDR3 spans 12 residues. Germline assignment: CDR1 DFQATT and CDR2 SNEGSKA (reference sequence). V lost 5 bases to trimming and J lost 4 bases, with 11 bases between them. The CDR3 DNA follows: TGCAGTGCTCTGGTACTTAGCTATGGCTACACCTTC. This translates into CSALVLSYGYTF.

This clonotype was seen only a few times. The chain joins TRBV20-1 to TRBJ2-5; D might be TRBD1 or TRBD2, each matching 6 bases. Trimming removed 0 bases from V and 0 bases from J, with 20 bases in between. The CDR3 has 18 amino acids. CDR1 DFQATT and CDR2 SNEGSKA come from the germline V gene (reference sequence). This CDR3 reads CSARDLEGGLRDQETQYF. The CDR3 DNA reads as TGCAGTGCTAGAGATCTAGAAGGGGGACTTCGGGACCAAGAGACCCAGTACTTC.

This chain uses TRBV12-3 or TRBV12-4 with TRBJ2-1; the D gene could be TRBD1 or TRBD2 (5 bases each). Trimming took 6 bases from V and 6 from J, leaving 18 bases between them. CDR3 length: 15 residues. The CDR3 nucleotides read TGTGCCAGCAGCTTATTGGGGCTAGCCCCCAATGAGCAGTTCTTC. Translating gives CASSLLGLAPNEQFF.

CDR3 residues: CASSLGPTMGNQPQHF. CDR3 nucleotide sequence: TGCGCCAGCAGCCTGGGCCCGACGATGGGGAATCAGCCCCAGCATTTT. This sequence joins TRBV5-1 and TRBJ1-5; D remains ambiguous. CDR1 and CDR2 (germline): SGHRS, YFSETQ. The ends were cut back, 4 bases at V and 4 bases at J, with 18 bases in the middle. The CDR3 extends over 16 amino acids.

DNA for the CDR3: TGCGCCAGCAGCTCAGAACAGTCCTACGAGCAGTACTTC. Translating gives CASSSEQSYEQYF. The chain has TRBV5-1 and TRBJ2-7; D not resolved. CDR1 SGHRS and CDR2 YFSETQ come from the germline V gene. V dropped 3 bases and J dropped 1 base, with 8 bases sitting between them. The CDR3 is made up of 13 amino acids.

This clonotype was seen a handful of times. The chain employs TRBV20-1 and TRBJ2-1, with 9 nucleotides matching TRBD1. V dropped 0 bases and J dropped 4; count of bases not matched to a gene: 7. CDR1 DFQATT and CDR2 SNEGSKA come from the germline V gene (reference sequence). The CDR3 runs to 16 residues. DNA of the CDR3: TGCAGTGCTAGAGACTCCGACAGGGGGGGGTACAATGAGCAGTTCTTC. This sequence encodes CSARDSDRGGYNEQFF.

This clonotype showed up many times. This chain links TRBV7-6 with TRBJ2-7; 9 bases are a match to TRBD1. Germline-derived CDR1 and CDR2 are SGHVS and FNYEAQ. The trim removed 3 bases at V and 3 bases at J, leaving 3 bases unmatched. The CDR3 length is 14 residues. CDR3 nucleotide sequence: TGTGCCAGCAGCTTCCGGGACAGGGACTACGAGCAGTACTTC. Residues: CASSFRDRDYEQYF. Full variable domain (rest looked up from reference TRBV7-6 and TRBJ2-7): GAGVSQSPRYKVTKRGQDVALRCDPISGHVSLYWYRQALGQGPEFLTYFNYEAQQDKSGLPNDRFSAERPEGSISTLTIQRTEQRDSAMYRCASSFRDRDYEQYFGPGTRLTVT.

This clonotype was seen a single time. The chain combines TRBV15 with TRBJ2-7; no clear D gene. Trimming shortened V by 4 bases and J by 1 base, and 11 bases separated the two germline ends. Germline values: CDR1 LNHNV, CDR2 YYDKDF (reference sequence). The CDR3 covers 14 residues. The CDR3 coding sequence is TGTGCCACCAGCAAACGAGGAAATTCCTACGAGCAGTACTTC. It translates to CATSKRGNSYEQYF.

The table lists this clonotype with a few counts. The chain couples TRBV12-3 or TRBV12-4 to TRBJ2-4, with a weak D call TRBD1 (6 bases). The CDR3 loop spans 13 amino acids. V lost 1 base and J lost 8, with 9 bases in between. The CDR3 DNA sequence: TGTGCCAGCAGTTTAGATGGGGGCGACATTCAGTACTTC. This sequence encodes CASSLDGGDIQYF.

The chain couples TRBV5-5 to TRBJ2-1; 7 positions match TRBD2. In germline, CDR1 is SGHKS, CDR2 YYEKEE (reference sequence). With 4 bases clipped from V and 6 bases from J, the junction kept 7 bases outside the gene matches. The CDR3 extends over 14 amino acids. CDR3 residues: CASSDRRGSNEQFF. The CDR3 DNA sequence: TGTGCCAGCAGCGACCGGCGGGGGAGCAATGAGCAGTTCTTC.